These 23 T cell receptor beta chains originate from one sample sequenced in a study of Ad26.COV2.S vaccination and SARS-CoV-2 variants. Assay: immunoSEQ multiplex PCR; the TCRdb copy retains only in-frame clones and omits some. The sample contains roughly 500,000 clones, roughly 85% of which appear only once. As for treatment: around 19 received Ad26.COV2.S at low or high dose, single or two shots; 5 received placebo; per-sample allocation not given. Specimen acquisition occurred on day 63 following the initial vaccine or placebo injection. This sample comprised peripheral blood, obtained in a trial of Ad26.COV2.S vaccine versus placebo. Source of these receptors: a person aged 18-60 years who received the Ad26.COV2.S COVID-19 vaccine or a placebo.

This clone was observed a single time. The rearrangement links TRBV24-1 to TRBJ2-1; D could derive from TRBD1 or TRBD2 (5 bases each). The V gene's germline CDR1 is KGHDR and CDR2 SFDVKD. Trimming removed 4 bases from V and 7 bases from J, with 16 bases in between. The length of the CDR3 is 15 residues. The CDR3 protein is CATSEGDLRVNEQFF. The DNA of the CDR3 is TGTGCCACCAGTGAGGGGGACCTGAGAGTGAATGAGCAGTTCTTC.

This rearrangement joins TRBV5-5 to TRBJ2-7; D possibly corresponds to TRBD1 (5 bases). Germline V CDR1 and CDR2: SGHKS, YYEKEE (reference sequence). The V and J ends lost 0 bases and 6 bases respectively, with 16 bases between them. The CDR3 is made up of 15 amino acids. The DNA for the CDR3 is TGTGCCAGCAGCTTGGTGGGCAGGGCGTATCTCGAGCAGTACTTC. Protein product: CASSLVGRAYLEQYF.

The chain couples TRBV20-1 to TRBJ2-5, with D possibly TRBD2 on 7 matching bases. In germline, CDR1 is DFQATT, CDR2 SNEGSKA (reference sequence). The CDR3 spans 14 residues. V was cut by 3 bases and J by 5 bases, with 16 bases left in between. CDR3 DNA: TGCAGTGCTAGTGGGGGCGGGAGCGGTGAGACCCAGTACTTC. Protein: CSASGGGSGETQYF.

This clone was seen a few times. The chain uses TRBV7-9 and TRBJ2-7; D is perhaps TRBD1 (6 bases). The CDR3 covers 17 residues. V lost 1 base, J lost 3 bases, and 19 bases lay in between. The V gene's germline CDR1 is SEHNR and CDR2 FQNEAQ (reference sequence). The CDR3, as DNA: TGTGCCAGCAGCTTAGTTATGGGGGCAGGGGTAGGCTACGAGCAGTACTTC. This encodes CASSLVMGAGVGYEQYF. The variable domain in full, completed from reference TRBV7-9 and TRBJ2-7, reads DTGVSQNPRHKITKRGQNVTFRCDPISEHNRLYWYRQTLGQGPEFLTYFQNEAQLEKSRLLSDRFSAERPKGSFSTLEIQRTEQGDSAMYLCASSLVMGAGVGYEQYFGPGTRLTVT.

The chain has TRBV9 and TRBJ1-1; D is possibly TRBD1 (5 bases). Germline V gives CDR1 SGDLS, CDR2 YYNGEE. V shed 0 bases and J shed 0 bases, with 6 bases lying between them. The CDR3 is made up of 14 amino acids. CDR3 loop: CASSVGDLNTEAFF. CDR3 sequence (DNA): TGTGCCAGCAGCGTAGGGGACCTGAACACTGAAGCTTTCTTT. The full variable domain, with the rest looked up from reference TRBV9 and TRBJ1-1, is DSGVTQTPKHLITATGQRVTLRCSPRSGDLSVYWYQQSLDQGLQFLIQYYNGEERAKGNILERFSAQQFPDLHSELNLSSLELGDSALYFCASSVGDLNTEAFFGQGTRLTVV.

The chain carries TRBV7-9 and TRBJ2-5; possible D gene TRBD2, 5 bases. V was pared by 8 bases and J by 5 bases, with 18 bases between. The germline CDR1 and CDR2 sequences are SEHNR and FQNEAQ (reference sequence). The CDR3 has 14 residues. The CDR3 coding sequence is TGTGCCAGCTGTTTACCGGGGTTTGGCGAGACCCAGTACTTC. Amino acid sequence: CASCLPGFGETQYF.

Comment on this clone: The sample has other DNA sequences that encode this CDR3 too. The chain uses TRBV19 and TRBJ2-6; D gene unclear. Germline CDR1 LNHDA, CDR2 SQIVND (reference sequence). Deletions cut 1 base from V and 4 bases from J, with 8 bases between. The CDR3 is 15 amino acids. The CDR3 is CASSIADSGANVLTF. The DNA of the CDR3 is TGTGCCAGTAGTATAGCAGATTCGGGGGCCAACGTCCTGACTTTC.

The chain employs TRBV28 and TRBJ2-7, with D possibly TRBD2 on 5 matching bases. The V and J ends lost 6 bases and 4 bases respectively, with 13 bases between them. Germline V CDR1 and CDR2: MDHEN, SYDVKM. The CDR3 totals 13 residues. This CDR3 reads CASRLQGSYEQYF. The CDR3 bases are TGTGCCAGCAGATTACAAGGGAGTTACGAGCAGTACTTC.

V gene TRBV28 combines with J gene TRBJ2-7, with D perhaps TRBD1 (6 bases). Germline-derived CDR1 and CDR2 are MDHEN and SYDVKM. The CDR3 is 11 amino acids. V lost 6 bases and J 7 bases, leaving 10 bases between the germline ends. Here the CDR3 reads CASSYTGEQYF. For the CDR3, the DNA is TGTGCCAGCAGCTACACAGGGGAGCAGTACTTC.

V is TRBV30 and J is TRBJ2-1; no definite D call. The V gene's germline CDR1 is GTSNPN and CDR2 SVGIG (reference sequence). Trimming left V 7 bases short and J 12 bases short, with 22 bases between. The CDR3 totals 13 residues. In DNA form, the CDR3 reads TGTGCCTCAAAAGATAGCACCACAATGCTGCAGTTCTTC. Protein: CASKDSTTMLQFF.

As to this clone: At one end, the junction sequence differs from germline, possibly due to a read error. V usage is TRBV5-1 and J usage is TRBJ1-4; perhaps TRBD1 as D (6 bases). This CDR3 region has 14 residues. Looked up from germline, CDR1 is SGHRS and CDR2 is YFSETQ. CDR3 in amino acids: CASSLGGAREKLFF. DNA for the CDR3: TGCGCCAGCAGTTTGGGGGGCGCAAGGGAAAAACTGTTTTTT. The variable domain in full, with the rest retrieved from reference TRBV5-1 and TRBJ1-4, is KAGVTQTPRYLIKTRGQQVTLSCSPISGHRSVSWYQQTPGQGLQFLFEYFSETQRNKGNFPGRFSGRQFSNSRSEMNVSTLELGDSALYLCASSLGGAREKLFFGSGTQLSVL.

V and J are TRBV3-1 (or the pseudogene TRBV3-2) and TRBJ2-3; 7 bases map to TRBD1. Germline-derived CDR1 and CDR2 are LGHDT and YNNKEL (reference sequence). The CDR3 is 14 amino acids. The trim removed 0 bases at V and 4 bases at J, leaving 1 base unmatched. CDR3 residues: CASSQDRGPDTQYF. CDR3 DNA sequence: TGTGCCAGCAGCCAAGATAGGGGGCCAGATACGCAGTATTTT.

The chain couples TRBV27 to TRBJ2-1; 9 bases fit TRBD2. The CDR3 is 16 residues long. After removal of 0 bases from V and 8 bases from J, the junction contained 8 bases not matched to a gene. Germline V CDR1 and CDR2: MNHEY, SMNVEV (reference sequence). CDR3 nucleotides: TGTGCCAGCAGTTTATCCCGAGCGGGAGGAGGGTATGAGCAGTTCTTC. Translation: CASSLSRAGGGYEQFF.

The chain recombines TRBV27 with TRBJ2-1, with D hard to call. The V end was cut by 1 base, the J end by 6 bases, with 10 bases between. The CDR3 totals 14 residues. The germline gives CDR1 MNHEY, CDR2 SMNVEV (reference sequence). The CDR3 DNA reads TGTGCCAGCAGTTTATGGAGCGACCCCAATGAGCAGTTCTTC. Translation gives CASSLWSDPNEQFF.

The chain has TRBV6-2 or TRBV6-3 and TRBJ2-7; TRBD2 matches at 7 bases. Trimming cost V 6 bases and J 13 bases; bases outside gene matches: 12. CDR1 and CDR2 (germline): MNHEY, SVGEGT. CDR3 length: 12 amino acids. The CDR3, as DNA: TGTGCCAGCAGCCTGAGCGGGATACGGAGATACTTC. Protein: CASSLSGIRRYF.

The V and J genes are TRBV19 and TRBJ1-3; no clear D gene. CDR3 length: 14 residues. Germline-derived CDR1 and CDR2 are LNHDA and SQIVND (reference sequence). The ends were cut back, 3 bases at V and 1 base at J, with 7 bases in the middle. This chain's CDR3 is CASSIQLSGNTIYF. The CDR3 DNA follows: TGTGCCAGTAGTATTCAGCTTTCTGGAAACACCATATATTTT.

Worth noting for this clone: Other DNA sequences in the same sample also yield this CDR3. V and J are TRBV19 and TRBJ1-3; D not resolved. Trimming stripped 6 bases from V and 1 base from J, with 7 bases between. The CDR3 runs 13 residues. CDR1 is LNHDA, CDR2 SQIVND, per germline (reference sequence). The CDR3, as DNA: TGTGCCAGTAGCACTGGTTCTGGAAACACCATATATTTT. Residues: CASSTGSGNTIYF.

The CDR3 DNA follows: TGCGCCAGCAGCCCAAGTGCGGGGGCGGTATCACCCCTCCACTTT. Translating gives CASSPSAGAVSPLHF. The V call is TRBV5-1, the J call TRBJ1-6, with TRBD1 as a possible D gene (6 bases). Trimming removed 4 bases at V and 10 bases at J, with 18 bases between. Germline V gene data show CDR1 as SGHRS and CDR2 as YFSETQ. This CDR3 contains 15 residues.

J is TRBJ1-6 and V is TRBV7-2; D is possibly TRBD1 (5 bases). CDR1 SGHTA and CDR2 FQGNSA come from the germline V gene. This CDR3 has 14 residues. V was trimmed by 1 base and J by 5 bases, leaving 6 bases between them. The CDR3 DNA reads as TGTGCCAGCAGCTTAGAGGGGAATAATTCACCCCTCCACTTT. Translation gives CASSLEGNNSPLHF.

V usage is TRBV10-3 and J usage is TRBJ1-1; TRBD1 might be the D (5 bases). The ends were cut back, 2 bases at V and 6 bases at J, with 19 bases in the middle. The CDR3 length is 16 residues. Germline V CDR1 and CDR2: ENHRY, SYGVKD. CDR3 protein: CAISETAGAKGAEAFF. The CDR3 DNA is TGTGCCATCAGTGAGACAGCCGGGGCGAAGGGCGCTGAAGCTTTCTTT.

J is TRBJ2-1 and V is TRBV19; 7 nucleotides agree with TRBD2. There are 14 residues in the CDR3. CDR1 LNHDA and CDR2 SQIVND come from the germline V gene (reference sequence). V trimming: 4 bases; J trimming: 8 bases; junction bases outside the gene matches: 8. The CDR3 DNA follows: TGTGCCAGTAGTAGGACCGGACTAGTATATGAGCAGTTCTTC. The encoded protein is CASSRTGLVYEQFF.

The chain combines TRBV4-2 with TRBJ2-5; 7 positions match TRBD2. Germline V lookup: CDR1 LGHNA, CDR2 YNFKEQ. The CDR3 loop spans 15 amino acids. Unmatched junction bases numbered 5, after V lost 0 bases and J lost 4 bases. The CDR3 coding sequence is TGTGCCAGCAGCCAAGATGCGGGAGCGGTAGAGACCCAGTACTTC. Protein product: CASSQDAGAVETQYF.

The sample holds one count of this clone. The V gene is TRBV30, the J gene TRBJ2-3, with 9 bases identical to TRBD2. J lost 12 bases, V lost 2 bases, and 6 bases had no gene match. Germline lookup yields CDR1 GTSNPN and CDR2 SVGIG (reference sequence). The CDR3 runs 12 residues. Written as DNA, the CDR3 is TGTGCCTGGAGTACCTTAGCGGGAGCCCAGTATTTT. Residues: CAWSTLAGAQYF.